This T cell receptor (beta chain) was observed in a study of cytomegalovirus exposure and HLA in healthy donors. Study context: Some 200 million T cells yielded 117 million unique TCR beta sequences, as an earlier analysis found. The early release's HLA-typed donors yielded tens of millions of unique TCRs. The study's findings and limits: Sequencing likely caused a cluster of highly shared sequence variants. Looking again later, the authors saw that most CMV-associated TCR beta chains seemed HLA-restricted.

PCR used 60 Vbeta primers and 13 Jbeta primers. The data were produced by immunoSEQ multiplex PCR, yet TCRdb's version contains in-frame clones alone and is incomplete. This sample carries roughly 150,000 clones, 80% to 85% of them seen once, and the ten largest clones take 4.1%. Trimming removed 10 bases at V and 4 bases at J, with 11 bases between. This CDR3 spans 11 amino acids. Per the germline V gene, CDR1 is SGHTA and CDR2 is FQGNSA. In the case of this clone: Its target is not known.

The V call is TRBV7-2, the J call TRBJ2-7; D ambiguous. The specimen was PBMCs. The receptor was isolated from a man aged 50 to 59 in good health and CMV-seropositive. The CDR3 region has the DNA TGTGCCACCTCCTCGAGTTACGAGCAGTACTTC. Encoded protein: CATSSSYEQYF.